Listed below are T cell receptor beta chains from one sample, sequenced in a study of blood T cell repertoires in COVID-19. This table comes from immunoSEQ multiplex PCR, and its TCRdb copy is limited to in-frame clones, with some not included. The sample lists some 56,000 clones, 89% seen once, with roughly 45% in the top ten. Sample: peripheral blood. The source of these receptors is a woman aged 60-75 years with COVID-19, enrolled during active disease. Each CDR3 is given with its conserved first and last residue. A D gene is named only where the DNA matches it firmly. Clone size is shown for a subset of rows, as once, few, many or a class of expanded clone.

d_call	v_call	j_call	clone_size	cdr3_nt	cdr3_aa
.	TRBV2	TRBJ2-3	.	TGTGCCAGCAGTGGATCAGGGGCAGATACGCAGTATTTT	CASSGSGADTQYF
.	TRBV13	TRBJ2-3	.	TGTGCCAGCAGCTTAGCACGGAGTAGAGATACGCAGTATTTT	CASSLARSRDTQYF
TRBD1	TRBV19	TRBJ2-7	.	TGTGCCAGTATCGGACAGGGGGCCTACGAGCAGTACTTC	CASIGQGAYEQYF
TRBD1	TRBV19	TRBJ1-1	few	TGTGCCAGTAGTATAAACGGACAGGGGGGTCAACGGGAAGCTTTCTTT	CASSINGQGGQREAFF
TRBD1	TRBV12-5	TRBJ2-1	few	TGTGCTAGTGGTTTGGTACTGGGCACAGGGGTCAATGAGCAGTTCTTC	CASGLVLGTGVNEQFF
TRBD2	TRBV10-3	TRBJ2-1	.	TGTGCCATCAGTGATGGACTAGCGGGAGCTATTAGCAATGAGCAGTTCTTC	CAISDGLAGAISNEQFF
.	TRBV9	TRBJ1-2	.	TGTGCCAGCAGCGTAGTTGAGACGGGGTATGGCTACACCTTC	CASSVVETGYGYTF
.	TRBV5-1	TRBJ2-7	.	TGCGCCAGCAGCCAAGGGGGCTACGAGCAGTACTTC	CASSQGGYEQYF
TRBD2	TRBV9	TRBJ2-5	.	TGTGCCAGCAGCGTAGCTGGGGTAGCGGGGGGGCAGGAGACCCAGTACTTC	CASSVAGVAGGQETQYF
.	TRBV30	TRBJ2-5	.	TGTGCCTGGAGAATATCGGTAGCAGAGACCCAGTACTTC	CAWRISVAETQYF
.	TRBV5-1	TRBJ1-4	.	TGCGCCAGCAGAGATCTACGGGATGAAAAACTGTTTTTT	CASRDLRDEKLFF
.	TRBV5-1	TRBJ2-2	.	TGCGCCAGCTGCCAAGACTGGGCGGGCACCGGGGAGCTGTTTTTT	CASCQDWAGTGELFF
TRBD1	TRBV9	TRBJ2-1	.	TGTGCCAGCAGCGTAGGAGGTTGGGGACAGGGTCTCGATGAGCAGTTCTTC	CASSVGGWGQGLDEQFF
.	TRBV10-1	TRBJ2-3	.	TGCGCCAGCGCCGGCGGTGCGATCACAGATACGCAGTATTTT	CASAGGAITDTQYF
.	TRBV3-1/TRBV3-2	TRBJ1-2	.	TGTGCCAGCAGCCAAGACGCAGGCGACTATGGCTACACCTTC	CASSQDAGDYGYTF
.	TRBV29-1	TRBJ2-3	.	TGCAGCGGACGGCTGCTTTCCGGGGATACGCAGTATTTT	CSGRLLSGDTQYF